This T cell receptor beta chain was captured in a study of blood T cell repertoires in COVID-19 (TCRdb year 2020). About the full investigation: Samples covering the acute and convalescent phases of COVID-19 were provided by collaborators in the United States, Italy and Spain. The prospective study material was composed of cDNA or gDNA derived from T cells, B-cell-depleted T cells, or PBMCs. Subjects who had been exposed to COVID-19, were actively infected with it, or had recovered from it provided the deeply sampled blood TCRbeta repertoires that made up the dataset. The repertoires were released in a freely available public database meant as a resource for research on the immune response to SARS-CoV-2. Samples were obtained from the ongoing ImmuneRACE study (first 160 participants) and from about 1,300 subjects provided by 6 global collaborators. The sample metadata nearly always contained a de-identified subject ID, COVID-19 status, age in years and sex. HLA class I and class II types, where available, came from metadata supplied by the sample provider rather than from assay-based typing. Study-wide conclusions, independent of this receptor: How much clinical and demographic metadata was included differed by source and by participant, and the metadata was provided uncurated.

Each collaborating institution followed its own protocols to collect whole blood in K2EDTA tubes. For TCRbeta analysis, collaborators shipped samples as frozen whole blood, isolated PBMCs, or DNA extracted from either of those sample types. TCRbeta CDR3 regions were amplified from genomic DNA using the immunoSEQ Assay, a bias-controlled multiplex PCR. From the authors' description of their analysis: Nucleated cell counts per sample were estimated from amplification of reference gene primers within the assay. To quantify the absolute abundance of each unique TCRbeta CDR3 rearrangement, sequence reads were collapsed and filtered. For each sample, productive Simpson clonality was calculated by taking the square root of Simpson's diversity index across productive rearrangements. Held by TCRdb, this immuneACCESS table contains in-frame sequences only and omits some clones. Under half of the omission traces to an unresolved V gene where checked; the cause of the rest is unknown. The V and J calls and clone size are taken from that table; D and trimming were inferred from the DNA. The sample profile shows approximately 69,000 clones; nearly 90% of them were found once. Of the sample, approximately 29% is held by the ten largest clones.

Details on this clone: The antigen this receptor binds is unknown. Base qualities are not provided; no much larger clone lies one nucleotide away.

The TCR originated in a man aged 45-65 years with acute or convalescent COVID-19. The sample was peripheral blood.

The CDR3 loop reads CASSLGLAGGAPVQYF. The DNA sequence is as follows: TGTGCCAGCAGCTTGGGGCTAGCGGGGGGAGCCCCGGTGCAGTATTTT. The rearranged segments are TRBV5-4 and TRBJ2-3; TRBD2 fits 11 bases in the junction. Unmatched junction bases come to 11, with V trimmed by 0 bases and J by 11 bases. The CDR3 measures 16 amino acids from cysteine to phenylalanine. The sequence is cut down to CDR3 DNA, 48 bases in frame from base 1. The germline V gene (reference sequence) specifies SGHNT as CDR1 and YYREEE as CDR2.